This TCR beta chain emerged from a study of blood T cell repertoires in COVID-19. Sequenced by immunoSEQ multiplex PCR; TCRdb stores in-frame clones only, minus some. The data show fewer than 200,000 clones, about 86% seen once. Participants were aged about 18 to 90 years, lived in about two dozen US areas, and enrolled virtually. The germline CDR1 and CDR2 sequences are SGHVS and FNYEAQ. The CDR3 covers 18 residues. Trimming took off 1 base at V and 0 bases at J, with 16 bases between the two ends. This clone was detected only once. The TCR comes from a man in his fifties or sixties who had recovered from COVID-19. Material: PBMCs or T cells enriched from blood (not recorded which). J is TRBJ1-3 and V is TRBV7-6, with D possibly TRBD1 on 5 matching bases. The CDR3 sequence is CASSLVGGGFGSGNTIYF. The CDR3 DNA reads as TGTGCCAGCAGCTTAGTTGGTGGGGGGTTCGGCTCTGGAAACACCATATATTTT.